In its sample, the clone carrying this T cell receptor beta chain was seen once. Its antigen is unknown. The sample is drawn from a study of shared clonotypes between healthy human individuals. General study results and limits: Genetic and exposure-history diversity was limited by the small donor number.

Method: immunoSEQ multiplex PCR; TCRdb's copy keeps in-frame clones and lacks some. The data contain roughly 1,600,000 clones, about 98.5% of them singletons. What was sequenced was naive CD4+ T cells sorted from blood. The subset was: CD45RA+ positively selected. The receptor comes from a man younger than 40 in good health.

In DNA form, the CDR3 reads TGTGCCAGCAGTCCGCAACAGGGTACAGGACAGTTCTTC. Amino acids: CASSPQQGTGQFF. The chain couples TRBV6-5 to TRBJ2-1; tentatively, D is TRBD1 (6 bases). Between the trimmed V and J ends, which lost 5 bases and 13 bases, there was a span of 18 bases. CDR3 length: 13 amino acids. Germline lookup yields CDR1 MNHEY and CDR2 SVGAGI.